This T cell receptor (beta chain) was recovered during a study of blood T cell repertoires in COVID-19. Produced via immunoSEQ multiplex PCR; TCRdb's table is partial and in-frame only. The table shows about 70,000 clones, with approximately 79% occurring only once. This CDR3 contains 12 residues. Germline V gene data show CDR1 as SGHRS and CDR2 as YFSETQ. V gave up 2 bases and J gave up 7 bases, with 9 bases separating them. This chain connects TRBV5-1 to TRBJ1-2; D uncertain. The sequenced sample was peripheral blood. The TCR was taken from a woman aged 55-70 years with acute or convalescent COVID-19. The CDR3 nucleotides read TGCGCCAGCAGCTTACGGGATAGTGGCTACACCTTC. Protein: CASSLRDSGYTF.